The T cell receptor beta chain described here comes from a study of blood T cells in healthy people across ages. Combining a sample-barcoded 5' primer with a J-beta primer mix, a second PCR ran for roughly 6 to 12 cycles. TCRdb called the 5' RACE reads again in MiXCR, with one record for every CDR3 protein. Altogether around 580,000 distinct CDR3 sequences are present, roughly 48% being singletons, with the ten largest covering around 25%. Findings of the study overall: Diversity was higher, and naive CD4+ cells more numerous, in long-lived donors than in aged donors.

Germline-derived CDR1 and CDR2 are LGHNA and YNFKEQ. The CDR3 totals 12 residues. V was clipped by 0 bases and J by 14 bases, with 12 bases between them. This clonotype was found a few times. As yet, its antigen is unknown. Each donor's blood draw was around 9.1 milliliters of peripheral blood. The sample comprised blood. This TCR was recovered from a man aged 80 or over in good health. The rearrangement links TRBV4-2 to TRBJ2-3; D is undetermined. The CDR3 is CASSQDRTSTYF. CDR3 in DNA: TGTGCCAGCAGCCAAGATCGTACTTCCACGTATTTT.